The present TCR beta chain was sequenced within a study of STAT3 mutations in large granular lymphocyte leukemia. Study-level background: Roughly 42% of treated T-LGLL patients showed hematologic response to immunosuppression. Study conclusions and caveats: Every T-cell large granular lymphocyte leukemia patient had at least one immunodominant TCR beta clonotype. All newly emerging clones after therapy were STAT3 wild type. Samples missed the first appearance of the clone.

The CDR3 loop spans 13 amino acids. Trimming stripped 2 bases from V and 5 bases from J, with 10 bases between. The germline CDR1 and CDR2 sequences are MGHDK and SYGVNS. Notes on this clone: Its specificity is not known.

The table came from immunoSEQ multiplex PCR; TCRdb's copy has only in-frame clones and leaves some out. The table has about 1,600 clones, approximately 86% seen once. This sequence joins TRBV25-1 and TRBJ2-7, with a possible D match to TRBD1 (6 bases). The sequenced sample consisted of peripheral blood mononuclear cells. This clonotype was obtained from a woman aged 40 to 55 with T-cell large granular lymphocyte leukemia. Some clones in this sample may be carry-over from other donors' samples. CDR3 region: CASSEPNRDEQYF. Written as DNA, the CDR3 is TGTGCCAGCAGTGAACCCAACAGGGACGAGCAGTACTTC.